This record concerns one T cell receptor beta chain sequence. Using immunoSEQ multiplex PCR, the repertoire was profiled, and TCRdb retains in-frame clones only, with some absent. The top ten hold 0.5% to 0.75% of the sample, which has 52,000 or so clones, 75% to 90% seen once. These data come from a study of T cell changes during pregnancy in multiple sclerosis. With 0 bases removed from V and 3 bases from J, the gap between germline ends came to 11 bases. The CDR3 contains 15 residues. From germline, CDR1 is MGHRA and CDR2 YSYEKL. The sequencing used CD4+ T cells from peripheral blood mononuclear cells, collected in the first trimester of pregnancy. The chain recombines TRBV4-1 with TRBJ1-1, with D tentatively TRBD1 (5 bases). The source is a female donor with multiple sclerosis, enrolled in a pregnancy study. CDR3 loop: CASSQDPGRDTEAFF. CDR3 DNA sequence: TGCGCCAGCAGCCAAGATCCAGGGAGGGACACTGAAGCTTTCTTT.